The present entry profiles one T cell receptor (beta chain) with its context. Its specificity is not known. 5'RACE template switching built TCR beta cDNA with unique molecular identifiers. From the 5' RACE reads, TCRdb lists one entry per CDR3 protein and no DNA. In all, the sample yields around 380,000 distinct CDR3 sequences. Germline CDR1 is DFQATT and CDR2 is SNEGSKA (reference sequence). The CDR3 has 16 amino acids. These data belong to a study of T cells expressing NK-cell markers. Study-level background: Seropositivity for HCMV was found in most of the eight sequenced donors, with one seronegative.

The study, taken as a whole, reports: Dominant NKG2C+ clonotypes accounted for roughly 1.0-7.0% of CD8+ T cells in more than five donors. One observes that, in four donors, these clonotypes were also the leading ones within the CD3+CD56-NKG2C+ fraction.

The sample consisted of blood T cells: a sorted CD56 or NKG2C T cell subset, CD4+ or CD8+ T cells, or bulk PBMC T cells (not recorded which). This clonotype was obtained from a woman aged 45-59 years in good health. This sequence joins TRBV20-1 and TRBJ2-1; the TCRdb D gene call, TRBD1, has no DNA to confirm it. Here the CDR3 reads CSALRTGQGIGYEQFF.